This T cell receptor beta chain comes out of a study of CD8 T cells in Susac syndrome. Random hexamers served to reverse transcribe roughly 0.45 to 1 ug RNA. A single record per CDR3 protein comes from TCRdb applying MiXCR to the immunoSEQ multiplex PCR reads. The sample lists about 71,000 distinct CDR3 sequences, around 96% occurring once. With 6 bases clipped from V and 2 bases from J, the junction kept 7 bases outside the gene matches. The CDR3 totals 15 residues. The chain has TRBV12-3 or TRBV12-4 and TRBJ2-3; 8 bases agree with TRBD2. The material sequenced was CD4+ T cells from PBMCs. This clonotype originated in a human donor with multiple sclerosis. The CDR3 sequence is CASSFAGGATDTQYF. For the CDR3, the DNA is TGTGCCAGCAGCTTCGCGGGGGGTGCCACAGATACGCAGTATTTT.